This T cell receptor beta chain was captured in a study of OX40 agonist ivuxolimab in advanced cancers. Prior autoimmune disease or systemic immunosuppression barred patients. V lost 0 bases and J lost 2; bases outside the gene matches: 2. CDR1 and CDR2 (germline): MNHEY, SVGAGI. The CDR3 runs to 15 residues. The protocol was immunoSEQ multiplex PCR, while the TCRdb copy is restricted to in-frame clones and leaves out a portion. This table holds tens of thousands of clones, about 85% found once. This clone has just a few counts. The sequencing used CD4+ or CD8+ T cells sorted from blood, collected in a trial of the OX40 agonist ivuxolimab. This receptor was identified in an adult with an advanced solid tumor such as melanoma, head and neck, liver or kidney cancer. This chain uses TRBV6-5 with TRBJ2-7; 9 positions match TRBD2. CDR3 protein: CASSYSLAGTYEQYF. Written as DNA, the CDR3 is TGTGCCAGCAGTTACTCGCTAGCGGGAACCTACGAGCAGTACTTC.